Below are 22 T cell receptor beta chains sequenced from a single sample in a study of response to subunit inactivated influenza vaccine. TCRdb redid the calling of the RT-PCR reads with MiXCR, one entry per CDR3 protein. The sample includes over 800,000 distinct CDR3 sequences, roughly 20% of them seen just once. The sequenced sample was PBMCs from blood, obtained around 5 days after vaccination. Every receptor here comes from a man in his fifties who received an inactivated influenza vaccine.

The chain couples TRBV12-3 or TRBV12-4 to TRBJ2-2, with TRBD2 identical over 9 bases. J lost 4 bases, V lost 3 bases, and 3 bases had no gene match. This CDR3 spans 15 amino acids. CDR3 bases: TGTGCCAGCAGTTTGGCTAGCGGGGTCACCGGGGAGCTGTTTTTT. Amino acid sequence: CASSLASGVTGELFF.

This clonotype was observed at least ten times. This chain connects TRBV20-1 to TRBJ2-7; TRBD1 matches 8 bases. The germline V gene has CDR1 DFQATT and CDR2 SNEGSKA (reference sequence). The V and J ends lost 5 bases and 4 bases, in that order; junction bases with no gene match: 4. The CDR3 length is 12 residues. Written as DNA, the CDR3 is TGCAGTGCTCATGGACAGGGTTACGAGCAGTACTTC. Protein product: CSAHGQGYEQYF.

This clonotype was observed a handful of times. The rearrangement links TRBV29-1 to TRBJ1-2; no firm D call. Germline-derived CDR1 and CDR2 are SQVTM and ANQGSEA. The CDR3 spans 12 residues. Trimming took 3 bases from V and 5 from J, leaving 10 bases between them. CDR3 protein: CSVDREGYGYTF. CDR3 DNA: TGCAGCGTTGATCGTGAGGGTTATGGCTACACCTTC.

The chain uses TRBV6-2 or TRBV6-3 and TRBJ2-1; the D gene could be TRBD1 or TRBD2 (6 bases each). Germline V gene lookup returns CDR1 MNHEY and CDR2 SVGEGT. The V and J ends lost 6 bases and 9 bases respectively, with 21 bases between them. The CDR3 is 15 residues long. DNA of the CDR3: TGTGCCAGCAGCCCACGGGGGCGGGTACTGAGTGAGCAGTTCTTC. Protein sequence: CASSPRGRVLSEQFF.

This clonotype was recorded at least ten times. This rearrangement joins TRBV6-2 or TRBV6-3 to TRBJ2-4; unclear D gene. The germline gives CDR1 MNHEY, CDR2 SVGEGT. V lost 6 bases and J lost 0, with 9 bases in between. The CDR3 sequence is 14 residues long. The CDR3 sequence is CASSRDLAKNIQYF. CDR3 DNA: TGTGCCAGCAGCCGTGACCTAGCCAAAAACATTCAGTACTTC.

The V gene is TRBV7-2, the J gene TRBJ2-7; no reliable D call. Per the germline V gene, CDR1 is SGHTA and CDR2 is FQGNSA. There are 13 residues in the CDR3. Trimming stripped 5 bases from V and 2 bases from J, with 10 bases between. This CDR3 is CASSPHQPYEQYF. The CDR3 DNA reads as TGTGCCAGCAGCCCGCACCAGCCCTACGAGCAGTACTTC.

This clonotype has a handful of counts. V usage is TRBV29-1 and J usage is TRBJ2-2; the D call may be TRBD1 or TRBD2 (5 bases each). CDR1 and CDR2 (germline): SQVTM, ANQGSEA. The length of the CDR3 is 15 residues. Trimming removed 6 bases from V and 3 bases from J, with 17 bases in between. The CDR3 sequence: CSVTRDGGYTGELFF. The CDR3 DNA reads TGCAGCGTGACCCGGGATGGGGGATACACCGGGGAGCTGTTTTTT.

The V call is TRBV15, the J call TRBJ2-5, with TRBD2 identical over 11 bases. From germline, CDR1 is LNHNV and CDR2 YYDKDF (reference sequence). This CDR3 region has 21 residues. The trim removed 2 bases at V and 4 bases at J, leaving 21 bases unmatched. The CDR3 nucleotides read TGTGCCACCAGCAGATCCCGTGGTCAAAGTAGCGGGAGGGCCGTATCAGAGACCCAGTACTTC. It codes for CATSRSRGQSSGRAVSETQYF.

The chain uses TRBV5-1 and TRBJ2-1; weak D call: TRBD2 (6 bases). The germline CDR1 and CDR2 sequences are SGHRS and YFSETQ. This CDR3 has 17 residues. V was pared by 0 bases and J by 3 bases, with 16 bases between. The CDR3: CASSLEMAPGGYNEQFF. The CDR3 DNA reads TGCGCCAGCAGCTTGGAAATGGCGCCCGGGGGCTACAATGAGCAGTTCTTC.

The sample holds a few counts of this clonotype. The chain employs TRBV20-1 and TRBJ2-1; 11 bases map to TRBD2. The germline V gene encodes CDR1 DFQATT and CDR2 SNEGSKA (reference sequence). This CDR3 region has 14 residues. V lost 1 base, J lost 10 bases, and 6 bases stayed unmatched. CDR3 nucleotides: TGCAGTGCTAGAGGTAGCGGGGGGGTCTACGAGCAGTTCTTC. Amino acid sequence: CSARGSGGVYEQFF.

As regards this clonotype: A much larger clone is a single base away; this may be a read error. The genes are TRBV5-5 and TRBJ2-1, with D unclear. With 7 bases removed from V and 1 base from J, the gap between germline ends came to 15 bases. The CDR3 has 15 residues. Germline V CDR1 and CDR2: SGHKS, YYEKEE (reference sequence). CDR3 residues: CASVIRVGSYNEQFF. For the CDR3, the DNA is TGTGCCAGCGTGATCCGCGTGGGTTCCTACAATGAGCAGTTCTTC. The full variable domain, with the rest looked up from reference TRBV5-5 and TRBJ2-1, is DAGVTQSPTHLIKTRGQQVTLRCSPISGHKSVSWYQQVLGQGPQFIFQYYEKEERGRGNFPDRFSARQFPNYSSELNVNALLLGDSALYLCASVIRVGSYNEQFFGPGTRLTVL.

V and J are TRBV3-1 and TRBJ1-2; 11 nucleotides agree with TRBD1. Trimming removed 1 base from V and 5 bases from J; junction bases left unmatched: 9. The CDR3 is made up of 17 amino acids. Germline assignment: CDR1 LGHDT and CDR2 YNNKEL (reference sequence). The CDR3 region is CASSQAGTGGGMYGYTF. DNA for the CDR3: TGTGCCAGCAGCCAAGCCGGGACAGGGGGAGGAATGTATGGCTACACCTTC.

This clonotype was picked up a small number of times. The CDR3 loop is CASSERGRYNEQFF. CDR3 nucleotide sequence: TGCGCCAGCAGCGAGCGGGGGCGTTACAATGAGCAGTTCTTC. This chain connects TRBV5-1 to TRBJ2-1; 8 nucleotides agree with TRBD2. Per the germline V gene, CDR1 is SGHRS and CDR2 is YFSETQ. This CDR3 is 14 amino acids long. V trimming: 4 bases; J trimming: 4 bases; junction bases outside the gene matches: 4.

This clonotype was counted once. The rearrangement links TRBV5-1 to TRBJ2-3; D is unclear. V gave up 6 bases and J gave up 3 bases, with 17 bases separating them. Germline assignment: CDR1 SGHRS and CDR2 YFSETQ. This CDR3 is built from 15 residues. CDR3 bases: TGCGCCAGCACTCCCGACGGGCAGCTAACAGATACGCAGTATTTT. Amino acids: CASTPDGQLTDTQYF.

The chain joins TRBV3-1 to TRBJ2-2; 9 positions match TRBD2. Germline values: CDR1 LGHDT, CDR2 YNNKEL (reference sequence). The CDR3 totals 15 residues. V shed 4 bases and J 6 bases; nucleotides not matched to a gene: 6. The CDR3 sequence is CASSPGLASPGELFF. Here the CDR3 DNA reads TGTGCCAGCAGCCCGGGACTAGCTTCGCCCGGGGAGCTGTTTTTT.

This chain joins TRBV9 and TRBJ2-3, with D possibly being TRBD1 (5 bases). Trimming left V 6 bases short and J 3 bases short, with 17 bases between. The CDR3 extends over 15 amino acids. Germline V gives CDR1 SGDLS, CDR2 YYNGEE. The CDR3: CASTQFLGVTDTQYF. The DNA of the CDR3 is TGTGCCAGCACGCAATTTTTAGGGGTAACAGATACGCAGTATTTT.

This clonotype was counted between two and nine times. V is TRBV10-3 and J is TRBJ1-2; TRBD1 matches at 11 bases. Germline assignment: CDR1 ENHRY and CDR2 SYGVKD. The CDR3 runs 15 residues. Trimming removed 2 bases from V and 6 bases from J; junction bases left unmatched: 5. CDR3 in amino acids: CAISEGTGGADGYTF. The CDR3, as DNA: TGTGCCATCAGTGAGGGGACAGGGGGTGCGGATGGCTACACCTTC.

The rearrangement joins TRBV6-5 to TRBJ1-6, with a possible D match to TRBD1 (6 bases). Trimming shortened V by 2 bases and J by 5 bases, and 13 bases separated the two germline ends. CDR3 size: 16 residues. Germline CDR1 reads MNHEY; CDR2 reads SVGAGI. CDR3 DNA sequence: TGTGCCAGCAGTTACCCCCGGGACACGAATAATTCACCCCTCCACTTT. Its protein product is CASSYPRDTNNSPLHF.

V usage is TRBV5-5 and J usage is TRBJ1-1; a weak D match, TRBD1 (6 bases). Germline CDR1 and CDR2: SGHKS and YYEKEE (reference sequence). This CDR3 contains 15 residues. V was trimmed by 1 base and J by 4 bases, leaving 14 bases between them. CDR3 region: CASSLSQGTSTEAFF. Written as DNA, the CDR3 is TGTGCCAGCAGCTTGTCCCAGGGGACCTCCACTGAAGCTTTCTTT.

The rearrangement joins TRBV25-1 to TRBJ2-3; possibly TRBD2 for D (6 bases). The CDR3 is made up of 14 amino acids. The germline gives CDR1 MGHDK, CDR2 SYGVNS. V was pared by 7 bases and J by 6 bases, with 17 bases between. The CDR3 loop reads CASTQAGRSDTQYF. The CDR3 bases are TGTGCCAGCACCCAAGCAGGGAGGAGTGATACGCAGTATTTT. Complete variable domain (other parts from reference TRBV25-1 and TRBJ2-3): EADIYQTPRYLVIGTGKKITLECSQTMGHDKMYWYQQDPGMELHLIHYSYGVNSTEKGDLSSESTVSRIRTEHFPLTLESARPSHTSQYLCASTQAGRSDTQYFGPGTRLTVL.

This clonotype occurred a few times. The V call is TRBV6-5, the J call TRBJ2-4, with unresolved D. The CDR3 extends over 15 amino acids. The germline CDR1 and CDR2 sequences are MNHEY and SVGAGI. V was shortened by 4 bases and J by 0 bases, with 10 bases between the two germline ends. This CDR3 is CASSSGELAKNIQYF. As DNA, the CDR3 is TGTGCCAGCAGTTCAGGAGAGCTAGCCAAAAACATTCAGTACTTC.

The chain has TRBV10-3 and TRBJ2-4; 11 positions agree with TRBD2. J was trimmed by 7 bases and V by 0 bases; bases with no gene match: 2. CDR1 is ENHRY, CDR2 SYGVKD, per germline. The CDR3 totals 15 residues. The CDR3 spells CAISESSGGANIQYF. CDR3 sequence (DNA): TGTGCCATCAGTGAGTCTAGCGGGGGGGCCAACATTCAGTACTTC.